This TCR beta chain stems from a study of T cell changes during pregnancy in multiple sclerosis (dated 2019 in TCRdb). As for the study more broadly: Changes in the T cell repertoire over the course of pregnancy were examined in this study in women with multiple sclerosis.

For this clone: What antigen it recognizes has not been identified. Base qualities are not recorded, but no much larger clone differs from it by a single base.

Sequences SGHRS (CDR1) and YFSETQ (CDR2) are obtained from the germline V gene. The germline ends are 22 bases apart after V is trimmed by 4 bases and J by 6 bases. The CDR3 numbers 16 residues from cysteine through phenylalanine. The CDR3 DNA has 48 bases and is translated from base 1. Library preparation was by the immunoSEQ multiplex PCR assay. TCRdb mirrors the immuneACCESS table, restricted to in-frame sequences. Some clones are absent from its copies; in checked studies, under half trace to an unresolved V gene, and the reason for the others is unknown. The sample table lists some 100,000 clones, about 94% of them with a count of one. 0.9% of the sample is held by the ten biggest clonotypes.

This TCR was recovered from a female donor with multiple sclerosis, enrolled in a pregnancy study. Rearrangement joined TRBV5-1 to TRBJ1-2; the D segment could be TRBD1, given 6 matching bases. Specimen: peripheral blood, collected before pregnancy. The bases read TGCGCCAGCAGCCCGATTCAGGGGCGCGGGTCGGATGGCTACACCTTC. It specifies CASSPIQGRGSDGYTF.